Given below is one T cell receptor beta chain in context. Its antigen is as yet unknown. This record belongs to a study of cytomegalovirus exposure and HLA in healthy donors. Overall study: As released early, the data held roughly 85 million unique TCRs from HLA-typed donors.

The study ran its PCR with 60 Vbeta and 13 Jbeta primers. This table comes from immunoSEQ multiplex PCR, and its TCRdb copy is limited to in-frame clones, with some not included. The table includes about 140,000 clones, approximately 86% detected once. Donors in the study were healthy people who gave bone marrow. Germline loops: CDR1 MGHDK, CDR2 SYGVNS. V was shortened by 1 base and J by 6 bases, with 16 bases between the two germline ends. CDR3 size: 16 residues. Regarding the study as a whole: The classifier reportedly diagnosed cytomegalovirus status with high specificity and sensitivity.

The material sequenced was PBMCs. The chain uses TRBV25-1 and TRBJ1-5, with D perhaps matching TRBD1 (5 bases). The receptor comes from a woman in her thirties or forties in good health and CMV-seronegative. The CDR3 sequence is CASSESTAKESQPQHF. In nucleotides, the CDR3 is TGTGCCAGCAGTGAATCGACAGCCAAAGAGAGTCAGCCCCAGCATTTT.